What follows are 31 T cell receptor beta chains derived from one specimen sequenced in a study of T cells after yellow fever vaccination (dated by TCRdb to about 2019). What the treatment or condition label conveys for this sample: live attenuated yellow fever vaccine strain. The library was generated by 5' RACE. TCRdb names Illumina HiSeq 2500 as the instrument used. TCRdb handled the public reads itself, with Q25 trimming in fastp and clone calling in MiXCR, and kept productive beta chains. Identical CDR3 protein sequences are pooled into one entry, listed with their most common genes and DNA. This sample lists hundreds of thousands of distinct CDR3 sequences; approximately 21% were detected once. The ten most abundant clones make up 13% to 15% of the sample. Sequenced here: PBMCs, sampled 15 days after the yellow fever booster vaccination. These receptors all come from a man younger than 40 who received the YFV17D yellow fever vaccine.

This clonotype has a handful of counts. This sequence joins TRBV2 and TRBJ2-6, with 7 bases lining up with TRBD1. Looked up from germline, CDR1 is SNHLY and CDR2 is FYNNEI. The CDR3 has 17 residues. The V segment lost 7 bases and the J segment 0 bases; nucleotides outside the gene matches: 9. CDR3 coding DNA: TGTGCCAGCACCCTGGACAGGAGCGCCTCTGGGGCCAACGTCCTGACTTTC. Translating it yields CASTLDRSASGANVLTF.

The V call is TRBV7-8, the J call TRBJ2-5; D is possibly TRBD1 or TRBD2 (6 bases each). From germline, CDR1 is SGHVS and CDR2 FQNEAQ. The CDR3 is 16 residues long. V shed 5 bases and J shed 5 bases, with 21 bases lying between them. In nucleotides, the CDR3 is TGTGCCAGCAGCGCTCCCGGGGGCAGTTTGTGGGAGACCCAGTACTTC. This sequence encodes CASSAPGGSLWETQYF. The full variable domain, rest sourced from reference TRBV7-8 and TRBJ2-5, is GAGVSQSPRYKVAKRGQDVALRCDPISGHVSLFWYQQALGQGPEFLTYFQNEAQLDKSGLPSDRFFAERPEGSVSTLKIQRTQQEDSAVYLCASSAPGGSLWETQYFGPGTRLLVL.

This clonotype was detected only a few times. The chain carries TRBV5-1 and TRBJ2-1; D remains ambiguous. Trimming cost V 2 bases and J 6 bases, with 9 bases left between them. CDR1 and CDR2 (germline): SGHRS, YFSETQ. This CDR3 is built from 13 residues. The CDR3 protein is CASSLDTFNEQFF. The CDR3 bases are TGCGCCAGCAGCTTAGACACTTTCAATGAGCAGTTCTTC.

About this clonotype itself: Germline and junction disagree at one end, which may indicate a read error. The chain carries TRBV10-3 and TRBJ2-7; 9 bases match TRBD1. Per germline, CDR1 ENHRY and CDR2 SYGVKD. This CDR3 has 15 amino acids. In DNA form, the CDR3 reads TGTACCATCAGTGAGTCCGGGACAGGGTCCTACGAGCAGTACTTC. This codes for CTISESGTGSYEQYF.

This clonotype has a handful of counts. The V gene is TRBV25-1, the J gene TRBJ2-7, with D possibly matching TRBD1 (5 bases). This CDR3 region has 12 residues. The V end was cut by 6 bases, the J end by 3 bases, with 9 bases between. Germline V gene data show CDR1 as MGHDK and CDR2 as SYGVNS. The CDR3 DNA reads TGTGCCAGCAGATTGACAGACTACGAGCAGTACTTC. As protein: CASRLTDYEQYF.

V and J are TRBV29-1 and TRBJ1-5; tentatively, D is TRBD1 (5 bases). The CDR3 has 17 amino acids. V was shortened by 5 bases and J by 1 base, with 21 bases between the two germline ends. Germline CDR1 reads SQVTM; CDR2 reads ANQGSEA. CDR3 protein: CSVMLGRAAGSNQPQHF. In DNA, the CDR3 is TGCAGCGTTATGTTGGGCCGGGCAGCAGGGAGCAATCAGCCCCAGCATTTT.

V usage is TRBV5-5 and J usage is TRBJ1-1; a possible D gene is TRBD1 (6 bases). Germline CDR1 reads SGHKS; CDR2 reads YYEKEE (reference sequence). V was clipped by 2 bases and J by 0 bases, with 17 bases between them. This CDR3 contains 17 residues. The CDR3 protein is CASSFSVPGVMNTEAFF. The CDR3 region has the DNA TGTGCCAGCAGCTTTTCCGTCCCAGGGGTTATGAACACTGAAGCTTTCTTT.

This clonotype was recorded a few times. This chain connects TRBV6-4 to TRBJ2-2; 8 bases are shared with TRBD2. The CDR3 is made up of 20 amino acids. The J segment lost 5 bases and the V segment lost 6 bases, leaving 23 bases of the junction unmatched. Germline values: CDR1 MRHNA, CDR2 SNTAGT. CDR3: CASRDEGLSLAGPATGELFF. CDR3 nucleotide sequence: TGTGCCAGCAGAGACGAAGGGCTGTCCTTAGCGGGGCCGGCGACCGGGGAGCTGTTTTTT.

In this sample, this clonotype turned up a few times. The chain employs TRBV18 and TRBJ1-1; maybe TRBD1 (5 bases). The CDR3 spans 14 residues. V was clipped by 3 bases and J by 0 bases, with 8 bases between them. Germline CDR1 reads KGHSH; CDR2 reads LQKENI. CDR3 DNA: TGTGCCAGCTCACCCGGACACCTGAACACTGAAGCTTTCTTT. Translation: CASSPGHLNTEAFF.

The rearrangement uses TRBV28 and TRBJ2-2; D gene uncertain. The CDR3 runs 15 residues. CDR1 and CDR2 from the germline V gene are MDHEN and SYDVKM. V lost 4 bases, J lost 2 bases, and 11 bases lay in between. The CDR3 DNA reads as TGTGCCAGCAGTTCCACCCTACCCAACACCGGGGAGCTGTTTTTT. Its translation is CASSSTLPNTGELFF.

CDR3: CASSLGTDPSQETQYF. CDR3 nucleotide sequence: TGTGCCAGCAGTTTAGGGACAGACCCAAGCCAAGAGACCCAGTACTTC. V gene TRBV28 combines with J gene TRBJ2-5, with 7 bases fitting TRBD1. The V segment lost 2 bases and the J segment 1 base; nucleotides outside the gene matches: 7. The germline V gene has CDR1 MDHEN and CDR2 SYDVKM. The CDR3 has 16 amino acids.

V gene TRBV7-2 combines with J gene TRBJ1-2, with D perhaps TRBD1 (5 bases). The germline CDR1 and CDR2 sequences are SGHTA and FQGNSA. CDR3 length: 20 amino acids. The ends were cut back, 0 bases at V and 3 bases at J, with 26 bases in the middle. CDR3 residues: CASSLAAQRPGRDRDYGYTF. CDR3 in DNA: TGTGCCAGCAGCTTAGCAGCCCAACGCCCAGGCAGGGATAGAGACTATGGCTACACCTTC.

The chain uses TRBV18 and TRBJ1-4; D not certain. There are 14 residues in the CDR3. Trimming took off 3 bases at V and 3 bases at J, with 8 bases between the two ends. The germline gives CDR1 KGHSH, CDR2 LQKENI. CDR3 residues: CASSPDAANEKLFF. The CDR3, as DNA: TGTGCCAGCTCACCGGATGCCGCTAATGAAAAACTGTTTTTT.

V is TRBV29-1 and J is TRBJ2-7; TRBD2 agrees at 13 bases. Germline loops: CDR1 SQVTM, CDR2 ANQGSEA. The V and J ends lost 3 bases and 9 bases, in that order; junction bases with no gene match: 11. This CDR3 spans 15 amino acids. In nucleotides, the CDR3 is TGCAGCGTTGAGGGGCGACTAGCGGGAGGCGCGGGGCAGTACTTC. Encoded protein: CSVEGRLAGGAGQYF.

This clonotype was recorded a few times. The chain is built from TRBV12-3 or TRBV12-4 and TRBJ2-5, with D possibly TRBD2 on 5 matching bases. Between the trimmed V and J ends, which lost 3 bases and 2 bases, there was a span of 7 bases. The CDR3 has 13 amino acids. In DNA form, the CDR3 reads TGTGCCAGCAGTTTTTGGGAGCAAGAGACCCAGTACTTC. Translation: CASSFWEQETQYF.

V gene TRBV20-1 combines with J gene TRBJ2-7; D is perhaps TRBD1 or TRBD2 (5 bases each). Germline loops: CDR1 DFQATT, CDR2 SNEGSKA (reference sequence). V was cut by 5 bases and J by 3 bases, with 14 bases left in between. The CDR3 is 13 residues long. CDR3 sequence reads: CSAGSGTVYEQYF. DNA of the CDR3: TGCAGTGCTGGTTCCGGGACCGTCTACGAGCAGTACTTC.

The chain employs TRBV20-1 and TRBJ2-3, with unresolved D. Trimming took off 0 bases at V and 8 bases at J, with 9 bases between the two ends. Germline V gene sequence: CDR1 DFQATT, CDR2 SNEGSKA (reference sequence). The CDR3 runs 12 residues. The CDR3 here is CSARDQAVTQYF. The CDR3 region has the DNA TGCAGTGCTAGAGACCAAGCAGTTACGCAGTATTTT.

This clonotype has more than one count but fewer than ten. The chain has TRBV6-1 and TRBJ2-7; tentatively, D is TRBD2 (5 bases). The CDR3 length is 13 residues. The V end lost 7 bases, the J end lost 0 bases, and 10 bases lay between the germline ends. Per germline, CDR1 MNHNS and CDR2 SASEGT. The CDR3 spells CASKGLSSYEQYF. The CDR3 DNA follows: TGTGCCAGCAAAGGACTCAGCTCCTACGAGCAGTACTTC.

The rearrangement links TRBV23-1 to TRBJ2-7; possibly TRBD2 for D (6 bases). TRBV23-1 is an ORF, and what it does is uncertain. The CDR3 extends over 15 amino acids. The ends were cut back, 2 bases at V and 2 bases at J, with 13 bases in the middle. This chain's CDR3 is CASSQSGPKAYEQYF. The DNA for the CDR3 is TGCGCCAGCAGTCAAAGCGGGCCAAAAGCCTACGAGCAGTACTTC.

The chain is built from TRBV5-1 and TRBJ1-6; 7 positions agree with TRBD1. Germline V lookup: CDR1 SGHRS, CDR2 YFSETQ. This CDR3 is built from 16 residues. J lost 7 bases, V lost 4 bases, and 11 bases had no gene match. The CDR3 bases are TGCGCCAGCAGCATCAAGGGTGGGACAGCCAATTCACCCCTCCACTTT. Residues: CASSIKGGTANSPLHF.

V gene TRBV2 combines with J gene TRBJ2-2; D is unclear. The CDR3 loop spans 12 amino acids. Looked up from germline, CDR1 is SNHLY and CDR2 is FYNNEI. V lost 8 bases and J lost 3, with 7 bases in between. The CDR3 sequence is CASLLDTGELFF. The CDR3 DNA reads as TGTGCCAGCCTATTGGACACCGGGGAGCTGTTTTTT.

The V gene is TRBV21-1, the J gene TRBJ2-1; TRBD2, the table's D call, lacks a check against the DNA. TRBV21-1 is a listed pseudogene. This CDR3 region has 15 residues. Here the CDR3 DNA reads TGTGCCAGCAGCAAAGAAGCGGGAGCAAACAATGAGCAGTTCTTC. This translates into CASSKEAGANNEQFF.

This clonotype was recorded a few times. This chain joins TRBV27 and TRBJ2-7; TRBD2 agrees at 12 bases. Germline trimming cut 5 bases from V and 2 bases from J; bases unmatched to any gene: 4. This CDR3 region has 15 residues. Germline assignment: CDR1 MNHEY and CDR2 SMNVEV (reference sequence). CDR3 DNA: TGTGCCAGCAGTCCTCGACTAGCGGGAGCCTACGAGCAGTACTTC. It translates to CASSPRLAGAYEQYF.

This chain uses TRBV20-1 with TRBJ1-1; no firm D call. Germline CDR1 and CDR2: DFQATT and SNEGSKA (reference sequence). V lost 2 bases to trimming and J lost 5 bases, with 9 bases between them. This CDR3 spans 12 amino acids. The chain's CDR3 is CSARPLRTEAFF. CDR3 in DNA: TGCAGTGCTAGACCCCTGAGGACTGAAGCTTTCTTT.

A few counts support this clonotype. The gene calls are TRBV7-9 and TRBJ2-5; 9 nucleotides agree with TRBD2. V lost 3 bases to trimming and J lost 7 bases; unmatched junction nucleotides: 6. The CDR3 has 14 amino acids. Germline assignment: CDR1 SEHNR and CDR2 FQNEAQ (reference sequence). CDR3 nucleotides: TGTGCCAGCAGCTTCCAGACTAGCGGAGGGACCCAGTACTTC. The encoded protein is CASSFQTSGGTQYF.

This clonotype showed up just a few times. V usage is TRBV15 and J usage is TRBJ2-7; no clear D gene. Looked up from germline, CDR1 is LNHNV and CDR2 is YYDKDF (reference sequence). The V and J ends lost 1 base and 5 bases respectively, with 9 bases between them. The CDR3 is made up of 13 amino acids. The CDR3 protein is CATSRAPHDEQYF. DNA of the CDR3: TGTGCCACCAGCAGAGCCCCCCACGACGAGCAGTACTTC.

The V and J genes are TRBV15 and TRBJ2-5; D might be TRBD2 (6 bases). Germline lookup yields CDR1 LNHNV and CDR2 YYDKDF (reference sequence). The CDR3 sequence is 13 residues long. The V gene lost 1 base and the J gene lost 3 bases, with 6 bases spanning the gap. DNA for the CDR3: TGTGCCACCAGCAGAGCGGGAGAAGAGACCCAGTACTTC. Translated, it gives CATSRAGEETQYF.

This sequence joins TRBV29-1 and TRBJ2-3; 7 bases fit TRBD1. The CDR3 extends over 13 amino acids. V dropped 2 bases and J dropped 4; count of bases not matched to a gene: 3. CDR1 and CDR2 (germline): SQVTM, ANQGSEA. The CDR3 sequence: CSVEPQGADTQYF. The CDR3 bases are TGCAGCGTTGAACCGCAGGGGGCAGATACGCAGTATTTT.

The V gene is TRBV6-4, the J gene TRBJ1-1; 8 bases match TRBD1. The germline V gene has CDR1 MRHNA and CDR2 SNTAGT. The V segment lost 11 bases and the J segment 5 bases; nucleotides outside the gene matches: 13. CDR3 length: 14 residues. The CDR3 DNA reads as TGTGCCGCCGGGATCTTGCGACAGGGGACTGAAGCTTTCTTT. Protein: CAAGILRQGTEAFF.

The chain employs TRBV12-3 or TRBV12-4 and TRBJ1-6, with D perhaps matching TRBD1 (5 bases). This CDR3 is 13 amino acids long. Trimming took 7 bases from V and 10 from J, leaving 14 bases between them. The CDR3 loop is CASTGGLSSPLHF. Here the CDR3 DNA reads TGTGCCAGCACCGGGGGACTCAGCTCACCCCTCCACTTT.

J is TRBJ2-4 and V is TRBV18; 8 bases align to TRBD2. Germline assignment: CDR1 KGHSH and CDR2 LQKENI. Germline trimming cut 5 bases from V and 8 bases from J; bases unmatched to any gene: 11. This CDR3 is 15 amino acids long. As DNA, the CDR3 is TGTGCCAGCTCAACAAAGACGGGACTAGGGGACATTCAGTACTTC. Translation: CASSTKTGLGDIQYF.